This T cell receptor beta chain was identified during a study of T-cell memory formation after mild COVID-19. In TCRdb, the 5' RACE reads were re-called with MiXCR into one record per CDR3 protein. The sample yields fewer than 250,000 distinct CDR3 sequences, over 9.5% seen once. Study-level results: A second wave of clones peaked on day 37, and their SARS-CoV-2 specificity went unconfirmed.

This clonotype was recorded a few times. Its specificity is not known. The germline V gene encodes CDR1 DFQATT and CDR2 SNEGSKA (reference sequence). V lost 3 bases and J lost 0; bases outside the gene matches: 5. This CDR3 has 15 amino acids. The sequencing sample was made of PBMCs or a T cell subset sorted from them (not recorded which). The V gene is TRBV20-1, the J gene TRBJ1-5; 7 positions match TRBD1. This receptor was obtained from a man aged 18 to 30 who had mild COVID-19 (a few samples of this study predate the infection). Cell type and time point are not known. CDR3 loop: CSASRTGYSNQPQHF. As DNA, the CDR3 is TGCAGTGCTAGCCGGACAGGTTATAGCAATCAGCCCCAGCATTTT.